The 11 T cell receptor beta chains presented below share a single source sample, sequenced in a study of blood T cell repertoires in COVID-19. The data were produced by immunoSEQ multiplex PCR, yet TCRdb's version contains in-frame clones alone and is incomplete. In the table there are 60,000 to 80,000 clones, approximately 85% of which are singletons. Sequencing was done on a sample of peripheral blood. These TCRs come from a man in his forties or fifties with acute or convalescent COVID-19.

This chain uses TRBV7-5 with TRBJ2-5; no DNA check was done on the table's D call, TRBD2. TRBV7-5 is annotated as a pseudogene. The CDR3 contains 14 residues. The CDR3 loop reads CARAPWGRGETQYF. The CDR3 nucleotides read TGTGCCAGAGCCCCCTGGGGTCGGGGAGAGACCCAGTACTTC.

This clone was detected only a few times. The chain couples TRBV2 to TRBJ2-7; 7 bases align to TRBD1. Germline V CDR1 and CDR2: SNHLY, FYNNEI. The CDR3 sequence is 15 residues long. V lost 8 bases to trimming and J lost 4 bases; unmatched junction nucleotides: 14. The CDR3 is CASGPEGAIGYEQYV. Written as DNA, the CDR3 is TGTGCCAGCGGGCCCGAGGGGGCTATCGGATACGAGCAGTACGTC.

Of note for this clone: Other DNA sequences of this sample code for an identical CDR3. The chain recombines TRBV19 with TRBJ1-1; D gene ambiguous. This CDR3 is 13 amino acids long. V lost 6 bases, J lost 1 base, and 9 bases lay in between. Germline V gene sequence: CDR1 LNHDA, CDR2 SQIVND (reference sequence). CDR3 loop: CASREQPNTEAFF. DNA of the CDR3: TGTGCCAGTAGGGAACAGCCGAACACTGAAGCTTTCTTT.

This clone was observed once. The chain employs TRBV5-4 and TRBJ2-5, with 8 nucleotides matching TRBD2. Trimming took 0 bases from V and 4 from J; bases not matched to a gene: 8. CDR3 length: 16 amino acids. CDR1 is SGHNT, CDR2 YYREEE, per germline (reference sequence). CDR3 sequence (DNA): TGTGCCAGCAGCTTGGGATTCGGGGGGGTTGGAGAGACCCAGTACTTC. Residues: CASSLGFGGVGETQYF.

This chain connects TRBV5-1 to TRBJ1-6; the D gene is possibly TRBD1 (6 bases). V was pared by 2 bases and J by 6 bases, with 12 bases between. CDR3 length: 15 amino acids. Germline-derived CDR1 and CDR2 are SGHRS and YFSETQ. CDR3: CASSLTGGFNSPLHF. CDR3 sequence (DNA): TGCGCCAGCAGCTTAACGGGGGGCTTTAATTCACCCCTCCACTTT.

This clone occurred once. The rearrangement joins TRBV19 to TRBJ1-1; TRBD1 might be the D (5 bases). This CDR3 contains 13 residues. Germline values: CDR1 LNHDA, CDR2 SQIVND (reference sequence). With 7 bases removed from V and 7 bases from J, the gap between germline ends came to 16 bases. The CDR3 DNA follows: TGTGCCAGTACCGAGGGAGGCAGGGATGAAGCTTTCTTT. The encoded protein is CASTEGGRDEAFF.

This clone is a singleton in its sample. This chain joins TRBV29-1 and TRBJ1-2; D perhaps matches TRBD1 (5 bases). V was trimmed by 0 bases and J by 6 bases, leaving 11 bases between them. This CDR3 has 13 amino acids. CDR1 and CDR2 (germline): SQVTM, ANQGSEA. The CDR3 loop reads CSVEEVAGDGYTF. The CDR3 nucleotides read TGCAGCGTTGAAGAAGTCGCGGGGGATGGCTACACCTTC.

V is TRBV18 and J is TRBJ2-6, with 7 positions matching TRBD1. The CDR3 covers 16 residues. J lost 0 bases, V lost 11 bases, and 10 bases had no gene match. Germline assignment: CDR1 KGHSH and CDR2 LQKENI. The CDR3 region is CAEWTGLNSGANVLTF. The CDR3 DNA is TGTGCCGAATGGACAGGCCTCAACTCTGGGGCCAACGTCCTGACTTTC.

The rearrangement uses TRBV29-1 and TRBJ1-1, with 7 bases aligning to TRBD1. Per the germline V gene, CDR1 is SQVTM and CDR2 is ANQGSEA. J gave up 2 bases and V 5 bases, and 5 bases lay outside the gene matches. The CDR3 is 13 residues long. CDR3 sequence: CSVPGTANTEAFF. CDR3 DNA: TGCAGCGTTCCCGGGACAGCCAACACTGAAGCTTTCTTT. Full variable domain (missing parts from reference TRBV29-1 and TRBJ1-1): SAVISQKPSRDICQRGTSLTIQCQVDSQVTMMFWYRQQPGQSLTLIATANQGSEATYESGFVIDKFPISRPNLTFSTLTVSNMSPEDSSIYLCSVPGTANTEAFFGQGTRLTVV.

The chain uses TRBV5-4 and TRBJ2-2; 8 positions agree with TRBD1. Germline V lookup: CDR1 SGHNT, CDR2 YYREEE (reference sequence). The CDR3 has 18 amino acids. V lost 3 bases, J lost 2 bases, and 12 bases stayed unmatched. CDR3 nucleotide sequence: TGTGCCAGCAGCTCCCTAAGGACAGGGAGGACTAACACCGGGGAGCTGTTTTTT. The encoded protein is CASSSLRTGRTNTGELFF.

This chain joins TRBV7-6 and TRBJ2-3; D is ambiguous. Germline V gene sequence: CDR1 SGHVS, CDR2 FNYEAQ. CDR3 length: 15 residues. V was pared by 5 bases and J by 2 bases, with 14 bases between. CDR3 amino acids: CASSILGLYTDTQYF. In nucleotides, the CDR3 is TGTGCCAGCAGCATCCTGGGCCTTTACACAGATACGCAGTATTTT. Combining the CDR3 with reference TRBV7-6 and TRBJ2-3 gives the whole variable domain GAGVSQSPRYKVTKRGQDVALRCDPISGHVSLYWYRQALGQGPEFLTYFNYEAQQDKSGLPNDRFSAERPEGSISTLTIQRTEQRDSAMYRCASSILGLYTDTQYFGPGTRLTVL.